Described below is a single T cell receptor (beta chain) sequence and its context. This entry is derived from a study of human thymus T cells. CDR3 size: 14 residues. CDR1 and CDR2 from the germline V gene are SGHNT and YYREEE (reference sequence). The ends were cut back, 4 bases at V and 3 bases at J, with 14 bases in the middle. The method was immunoSEQ multiplex PCR; TCRdb's version includes in-frame clones alone and lacks a portion of them. This table has some 44,000 clones, just under 95% appearing once. Sequenced material: blood. The genes are TRBV5-4 and TRBJ2-7; D is unclear. The TCR comes from a girl under three years old with a congenital heart defect but otherwise immunologically healthy. The CDR3 DNA is TGTGCCAGCAGCGTTCGATCCGGTCACTACGAGCAGTACTTC. As protein: CASSVRSGHYEQYF.